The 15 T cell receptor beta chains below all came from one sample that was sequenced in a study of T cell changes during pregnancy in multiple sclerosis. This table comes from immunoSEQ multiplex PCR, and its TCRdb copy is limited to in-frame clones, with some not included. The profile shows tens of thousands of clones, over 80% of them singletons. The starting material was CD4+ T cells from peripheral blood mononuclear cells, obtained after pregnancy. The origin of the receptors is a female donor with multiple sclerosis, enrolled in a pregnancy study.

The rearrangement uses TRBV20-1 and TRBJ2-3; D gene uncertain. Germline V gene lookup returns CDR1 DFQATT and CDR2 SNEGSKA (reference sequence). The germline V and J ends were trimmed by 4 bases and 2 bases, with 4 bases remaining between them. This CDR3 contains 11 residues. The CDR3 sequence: CSAIYTDTQYF. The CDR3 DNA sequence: TGCAGTGCTATCTACACAGATACGCAGTATTTT.

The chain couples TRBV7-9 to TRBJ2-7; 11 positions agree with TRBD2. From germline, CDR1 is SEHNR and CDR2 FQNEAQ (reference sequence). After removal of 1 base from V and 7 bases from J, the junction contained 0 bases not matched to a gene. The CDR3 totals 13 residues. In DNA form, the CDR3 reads TGTGCCAGCAGCTTAGGACTAGCGGGAGAGCAGTACTTC. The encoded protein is CASSLGLAGEQYF.

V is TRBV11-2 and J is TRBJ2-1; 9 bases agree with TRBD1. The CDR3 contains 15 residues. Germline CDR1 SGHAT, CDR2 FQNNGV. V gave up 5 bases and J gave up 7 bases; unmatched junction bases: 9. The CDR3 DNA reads TGTGCCAGCAGCCAAACAGGGGGCGCTGGGAATGAGCAGTTCTTC. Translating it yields CASSQTGGAGNEQFF.

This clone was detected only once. Here the CDR3 reads CASSPPGLAGTFYNEQFF. The CDR3 nucleotides are TGTGCCAGCTCACCCCCGGGGCTAGCGGGGACCTTCTACAATGAGCAGTTCTTC. V and J are TRBV18 and TRBJ2-1; 9 nucleotides match TRBD2. The trim removed 3 bases at V and 3 bases at J, leaving 12 bases unmatched. CDR3 length equals 18 residues. Germline V gene sequence: CDR1 KGHSH, CDR2 LQKENI.

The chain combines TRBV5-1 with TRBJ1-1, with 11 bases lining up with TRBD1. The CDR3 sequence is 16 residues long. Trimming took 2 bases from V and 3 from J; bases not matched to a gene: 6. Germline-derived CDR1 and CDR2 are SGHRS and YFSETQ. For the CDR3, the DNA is TGCGCCAGCAGCTTCCGGACAGGGGGCATGGACACTGAAGCTTTCTTT. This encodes CASSFRTGGMDTEAFF.

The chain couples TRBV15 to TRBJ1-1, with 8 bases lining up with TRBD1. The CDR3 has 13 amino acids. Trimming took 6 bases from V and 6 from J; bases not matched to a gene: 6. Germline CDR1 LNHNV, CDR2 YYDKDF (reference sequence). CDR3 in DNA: TGTGCCACCAGATCGACAGGGGAGGCTGAAGCTTTCTTT. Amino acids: CATRSTGEAEAFF.

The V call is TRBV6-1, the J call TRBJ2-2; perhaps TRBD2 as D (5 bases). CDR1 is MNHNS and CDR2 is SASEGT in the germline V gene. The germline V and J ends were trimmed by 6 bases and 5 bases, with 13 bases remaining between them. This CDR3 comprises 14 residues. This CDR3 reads CASSPLAGTGELFF. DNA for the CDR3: TGTGCCAGCAGCCCCCTAGCCGGGACCGGGGAGCTGTTTTTT.

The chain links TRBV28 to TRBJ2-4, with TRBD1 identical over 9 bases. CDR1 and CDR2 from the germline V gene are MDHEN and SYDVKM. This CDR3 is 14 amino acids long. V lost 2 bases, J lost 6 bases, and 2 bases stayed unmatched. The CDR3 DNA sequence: TGTGCCAGCAGTTTAGGGGGACAGGGAAACATTCAGTACTTC. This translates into CASSLGGQGNIQYF.

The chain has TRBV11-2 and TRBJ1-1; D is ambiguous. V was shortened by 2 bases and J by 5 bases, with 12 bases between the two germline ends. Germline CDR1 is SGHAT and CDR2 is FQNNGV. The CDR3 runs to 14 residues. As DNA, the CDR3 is TGTGCCAGCAGCTTAAATCTGGTGGCAACTGAAGCTTTCTTT. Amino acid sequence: CASSLNLVATEAFF.

CDR3: CASSSGGVSGNTIYF. The CDR3, as DNA: TGTGCCAGCAGCTCGGGGGGCGTCTCTGGAAACACCATATATTTT. The rearrangement uses TRBV7-9 and TRBJ1-3, with D possibly TRBD1 on 6 matching bases. Germline V gene lookup returns CDR1 SEHNR and CDR2 FQNEAQ (reference sequence). CDR3 length: 15 amino acids. V gave up 4 bases and J gave up 0 bases, with 10 bases separating them.

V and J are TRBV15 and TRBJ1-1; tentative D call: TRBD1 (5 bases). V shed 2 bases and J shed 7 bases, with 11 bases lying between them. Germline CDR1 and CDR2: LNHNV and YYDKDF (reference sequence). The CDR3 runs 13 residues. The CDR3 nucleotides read TGTGCCACCAGCAGACCTCAGGGATATGAAGCTTTCTTT. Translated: CATSRPQGYEAFF.

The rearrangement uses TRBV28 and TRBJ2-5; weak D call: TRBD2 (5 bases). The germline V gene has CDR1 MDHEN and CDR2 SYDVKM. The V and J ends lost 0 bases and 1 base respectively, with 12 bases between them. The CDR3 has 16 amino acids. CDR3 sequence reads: CASSLWPSGFQETQYF. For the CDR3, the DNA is TGTGCCAGCAGTTTATGGCCGAGCGGATTCCAAGAGACCCAGTACTTC.

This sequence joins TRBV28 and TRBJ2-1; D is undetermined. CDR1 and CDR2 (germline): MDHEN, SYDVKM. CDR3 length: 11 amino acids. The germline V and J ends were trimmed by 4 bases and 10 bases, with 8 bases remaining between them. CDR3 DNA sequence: TGTGCCAGCAGTTCCCCTGTCGAGCAGTTCTTC. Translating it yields CASSSPVEQFF.

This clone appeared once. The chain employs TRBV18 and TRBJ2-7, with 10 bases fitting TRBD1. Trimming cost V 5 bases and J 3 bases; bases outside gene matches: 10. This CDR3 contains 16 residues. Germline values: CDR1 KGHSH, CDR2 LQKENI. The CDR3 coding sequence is TGTGCCAGCTCAGGGGGTTCCGGGACAGGGGACTACGAGCAGTACTTC. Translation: CASSGGSGTGDYEQYF.

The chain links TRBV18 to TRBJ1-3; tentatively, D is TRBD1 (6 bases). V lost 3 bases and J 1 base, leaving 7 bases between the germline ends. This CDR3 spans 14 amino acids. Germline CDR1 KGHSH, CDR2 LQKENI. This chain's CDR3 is CASSPDRSGNTIYF. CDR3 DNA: TGTGCCAGCTCACCCGACAGGTCTGGAAACACCATATATTTT. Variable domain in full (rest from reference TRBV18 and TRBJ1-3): NAGVMQNPRHLVRRRGQEARLRCSPMKGHSHVYWYRQLPEEGLKFMVYLQKENIIDESGMPKERFSAEFPKEGPSILRIQQVVRGDSAAYFCASSPDRSGNTIYFGEGSWLTVV.